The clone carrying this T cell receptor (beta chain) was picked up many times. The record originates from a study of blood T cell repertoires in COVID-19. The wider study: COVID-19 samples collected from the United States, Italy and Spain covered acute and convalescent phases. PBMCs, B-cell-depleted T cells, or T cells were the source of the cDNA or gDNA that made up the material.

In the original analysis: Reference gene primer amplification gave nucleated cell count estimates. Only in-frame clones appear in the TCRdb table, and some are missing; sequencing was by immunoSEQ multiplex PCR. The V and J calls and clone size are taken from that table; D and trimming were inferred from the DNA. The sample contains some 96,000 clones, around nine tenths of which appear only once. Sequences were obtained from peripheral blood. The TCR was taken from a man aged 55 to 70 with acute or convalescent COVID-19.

As DNA, the CDR3 is TGCGCCAGCAGCTTGGACAGTTCGAACACTGAAGCTTTCTTT. Its translation: CASSLDSSNTEAFF. The chain carries TRBV5-1 and TRBJ1-1; no firm D call. This CDR3 has 14 amino acids. The V end lost 0 bases, the J end lost 1 base, and 7 bases lay between the germline ends. Looked up from germline, CDR1 is SGHRS and CDR2 is YFSETQ.